This T cell receptor beta chain was obtained from a study of beta chain features in type 1 diabetes. Study-wide results and limits: Moderate but significant shortening of TCRB CDR3s was recorded in all four CD4+ subsets from Type 1 diabetes patients.

Every bit of the isolated RNA underwent reverse transcription, so sequencing read expressed TCRB transcripts. Assay: immunoSEQ multiplex PCR; the TCRdb copy retains only in-frame clones and omits some. Here the sample spans more than 250,000 clones, around 25% being singletons. Based on CD45RO/CCR7/CD25/CD127/CD95/CD27, CD4+ regulatory, stem cell-like memory, naive and central memory cells were sorted. Germline V gene data show CDR1 as KGHSH and CDR2 as LQKENI. The germline V and J ends were trimmed by 0 bases and 5 bases, with 10 bases remaining between them. The CDR3 contains 15 residues. With respect to this clone: Its antigen is currently unknown.

The chain couples TRBV18 to TRBJ1-4, with a possible D match to TRBD1 (5 bases). The clonotype was recovered from a woman under 40 with type 1 diabetes. Input material: naive CD4+ T cells from blood. CDR3 in amino acids: CASSPPQGSNEKLFF. The DNA for the CDR3 is TGTGCCAGCTCACCACCTCAGGGCTCGAATGAAAAACTGTTTTTT.